A selection of T cell receptor beta chains follows, all from one sample in a study of blood T cell repertoires in COVID-19. Here immunoSEQ multiplex PCR was the method, and the copy in TCRdb shows in-frame clones only, minus some. The sample holds about 320,000 clones; 90% are singletons and the top ten take 2% to 3%. The material sequenced was PBMCs or T cells enriched from blood (not recorded which). Receptor source: a man in his sixties who had recovered from COVID-19. The CDR3 runs from the conserved cysteine through the conserved F or W. Fields, in order: D gene, V gene, clone size, J gene, CDR3 DNA, CDR3 protein. A D gene is named only where the DNA matches it firmly. Size is stated for part of the rows, as once, few or many counts, or as a class when the clone is expanded.

>.|TRBV18|.|TRBJ1-1
TGTGCCAGCTCACCGACCCAAACAGGGTACACTGAAGCTTTCTTT
CASSPTQTGYTEAFF
>TRBD1|TRBV27|.|TRBJ1-6
TGTGCCAGCAGCAACCTTCGCCGGGACAGGGGTAATTCACCCCTCCACTTT
CASSNLRRDRGNSPLHF
>.|TRBV19|.|TRBJ1-2
TGTGCCAGTACTCGGGGTCAGAACTATGGCTACACCTTC
CASTRGQNYGYTF
>.|TRBV9|.|TRBJ2-1
TGTGCCAGCAGCGTAGAAGGGGCGGCCTACAATGAGCAGTTCTTC
CASSVEGAAYNEQFF
>.|TRBV2|.|TRBJ1-3
TGTGCCAGCAGTTCGGGGGGATTTGGCAACACCATATATTTT
CASSSGGFGNTIYF
>.|TRBV20-1|.|TRBJ2-1
TGCAGTAGGGGGGGCGGGAATGAGCAGTTCTTC
CSRGGGNEQFF
>TRBD1|TRBV2|.|TRBJ2-5
TGTGCCAGCATCGGCCAGACCGGGACAGGGGGAGGTGAGACCCAGTACTTC
CASIGQTGTGGGETQYF
>TRBD1|TRBV2|.|TRBJ1-2
TGTGCCACCGCCGCACAGGGGGCGCTGGGCTACACCTTC
CATAAQGALGYTF
>.|TRBV18|.|TRBJ1-1
TGTGCCAGCTCACCAATGGGGGCTGGGTTAATCACTGAAGCTTTCTTT
CASSPMGAGLITEAFF
>.|TRBV19|.|TRBJ1-6
TGTGCCAGTAGTAAGCCCCCCTATAATTCACCCCTCCACTTT
CASSKPPYNSPLHF
>TRBD1|TRBV5-1|.|TRBJ1-4
TGCGCCAGCAGCGAAGGGACAGTCCTTGAAAAACTGTTTTTT
CASSEGTVLEKLFF
>.|TRBV2|.|TRBJ1-6
TGTGCCAGCAGACTGGACAGTTATAATTCACCCCTCCACTTT
CASRLDSYNSPLHF
>TRBD2|TRBV9|.|TRBJ2-3
TGTGCCAGCAGCGTAGGAGCTAGCGGGGGTACAGATACGCAGTATTTT
CASSVGASGGTDTQYF
>TRBD1|TRBV15|.|TRBJ2-1
TGTGCCACCAGCAGAGACCGGACAGGGAATGAGCAGTTCTTC
CATSRDRTGNEQFF
>TRBD1|TRBV5-8|.|TRBJ1-4
TGTGCCAGCAGCAGAACCGGGACAGGGGGCGAAAAACTGTTTTTT
CASSRTGTGGEKLFF
>.|TRBV6-5|.|TRBJ1-4
TGTGCCAGCAGCGCCGAAACCCAATGGGGCCATAAACTGTTTTTT
CASSAETQWGHKLFF
>TRBD2|TRBV11-1|.|TRBJ2-7
TGTGCCAGCAGCTTCGCGGGGGGCCGGTACGAGCAGTACTTC
CASSFAGGRYEQYF
>.|TRBV2|few|TRBJ1-4
TGTGCCAGCAGACAGGGTGTAACTAATGAAAAACTGTTTTTT
CASRQGVTNEKLFF
>TRBD2|TRBV5-4|.|TRBJ2-7
TGTGCCAGCAGCCCCAGACCTAGCGGGAGTGGATACGAGCAGTACTTC
CASSPRPSGSGYEQYF
>.|TRBV3-1/TRBV3-2|.|TRBJ1-1
TGTGCCAGCAGCCAAGATGGGGCGAACACTGAAGCTTTCTTT
CASSQDGANTEAFF
>TRBD1|TRBV24-1|.|TRBJ1-1
TGTGCCACCAGTGAGACAGGGACTGAAGCTTTCTTT
CATSETGTEAFF
>.|TRBV15|.|TRBJ2-3
TGTGCCACCAGCAGAGATCTGCGAGATACGCAGTATTTT
CATSRDLRDTQYF
>.|TRBV15|.|TRBJ2-7
TGTGCCACCAGCAGAGACCCTAGACAGGAGACCTACGAGCAGTACTTC
CATSRDPRQETYEQYF
>.|TRBV3-1/TRBV3-2|.|TRBJ1-3
TGTGCCAGCAGCCAAGATATCGGGGTCGGAAACACCATATATTTT
CASSQDIGVGNTIYF
>.|TRBV2|.|TRBJ1-4
TGTGCCACCCTGGATGGAGCAACTAATGAAAAACTGTTTTTT
CATLDGATNEKLFF
>.|TRBV15|.|TRBJ2-5
TGTGCCACCACTCTTGGTGGGGGGGCTAGGGAGACCCAGTACTTC
CATTLGGGARETQYF
>TRBD1|TRBV5-1|.|TRBJ2-2
TGCGCCAGCAGCTTGGGGCAGGGGGCAAAATTTGGAACCGGGGAGCTGTTTTTT
CASSLGQGAKFGTGELFF
>.|TRBV9|.|TRBJ2-7
TGTGCCAGCAGCGTAGCCGCAGGGGCGGCCTACGAGCAGTACTTC
CASSVAAGAAYEQYF
>.|TRBV6-5|.|TRBJ1-3
TGTGCCAGCAGTTACGGATATGGAGGCAATGGAAACACCATATATTTT
CASSYGYGGNGNTIYF
>TRBD1|TRBV5-4|.|TRBJ1-2
TGTGCCAGCAGCTTCAAACAGGGGCCCTATGGCTACACCTTC
CASSFKQGPYGYTF
>.|TRBV11-3|.|TRBJ1-6
TGTGCCAGCAGCTTGATCCTGGGGGGACTGTCTAATTCACCCCTCCACTTT
CASSLILGGLSNSPLHF
>.|TRBV30|.|TRBJ1-4
TGTGCCTGGAGGGGCCCTACAGCCGTTGAAAAACTGTTTTTT
CAWRGPTAVEKLFF
>.|TRBV7-3|.|TRBJ2-3
TGTGCCAGCAGCTTAGGACATTCCACAGATACGCAGTATTTT
CASSLGHSTDTQYF
>.|TRBV28|.|TRBJ1-3
TGTGCCAGCAGTCCGGGGGTTTTAGGAAACACCATATATTTT
CASSPGVLGNTIYF
>TRBD1|TRBV28|.|TRBJ1-6
TGTGCCAGCAGCTCAACAGGGGGCAATTCACCCCTCCACTTT
CASSSTGGNSPLHF
>.|TRBV7-2|.|TRBJ2-3
TGTGCCAGCAGCTTAACTGGCGGAACAGATACGCAGTATTTT
CASSLTGGTDTQYF
>.|TRBV7-9|.|TRBJ1-1
TGTGCCAGCAGCATTGACTCACAGAACACTGAAGCTTTCTTT
CASSIDSQNTEAFF
>.|TRBV5-1|.|TRBJ1-6
TGCGCCAGCAGCTTGGCGGGGAGGTCACCCCTCCACTTT
CASSLAGRSPLHF
>.|TRBV7-2|few|TRBJ1-2
TGTGCCAGCAGCCCGAACACGGGTAACTATGGCTACACCTTC
CASSPNTGNYGYTF
>TRBD2|TRBV5-4|.|TRBJ2-5
TGTGCCAGCAGCCCGGGAGGAATGGGTGAGACCCAGTACTTC
CASSPGGMGETQYF
>.|TRBV4-1|.|TRBJ2-6
TGCGCCAGCAGCCAAGAGGTCTGGGCGGGGGCCAACGTCCTGACTTTC
CASSQEVWAGANVLTF
>TRBD2|TRBV29-1|.|TRBJ2-1
TGCAGCGTTGAACGAGCGGGAGCGGGTGAGCAGTTCTTC
CSVERAGAGEQFF
>TRBD2|TRBV2|.|TRBJ2-2
TGTGCCAGCAGTGAGTATGCGGGAGCGAACACCGGGGAGCTGTTTTTT
CASSEYAGANTGELFF
>.|TRBV30|few|TRBJ2-2
TGTGCCTGGAGTGTACGCCCTACTACCGGGGAGCTGTTTTTT
CAWSVRPTTGELFF
>.|TRBV30|.|TRBJ1-1
TGTGCCTGGAGTATCGTGAACACTGAAGCTTTCTTT
CAWSIVNTEAFF
>.|TRBV2|.|TRBJ1-4
TGTGCCAGCAGCCAACAAGGACAGAGAAATGAAAAACTGTTTTTT
CASSQQGQRNEKLFF
>.|TRBV2|.|TRBJ1-2
TGTGCCAGCAGGGCGCAGGGAATCAGGGGCTACACCTTC
CASRAQGIRGYTF
>.|TRBV10-3|once|TRBJ2-5
TGTGCCATCAGGGAGGGTCGAAAGGGGCGGGAGACCCAGTACTTC
CAIREGRKGRETQYF